The 15 T cell receptor beta chains below were found in one sample sequenced in a study of early T cells in non-severe SARS-CoV-2 infection (dated by TCRdb to the early 2020s). The receptor library was made with 5' RACE. Instrument on record: NextSeq 500. Using fastp at Q25 and MiXCR, TCRdb reprocessed the public reads and kept productive beta chains. A single entry per CDR3 protein holds the most common genes and DNA from its merged rows. The sample table holds about 77,000 distinct CDR3 sequences, of which about 16% were seen once. Roughly 3% of the sample comes from the top ten. The sequenced material came from whole blood. Receptors originate from an adult who was a healthcare worker with PCR-confirmed SARS-CoV-2 infection or an uninfected control (not recorded which).

In this sample, this clonotype turned up a few times. The gene calls are TRBV12-3 or TRBV12-4 and TRBJ2-1; TRBD2 agrees at 7 bases. With 3 bases clipped from V and 6 bases from J, the junction kept 5 bases outside the gene matches. This CDR3 is built from 14 residues. CDR3 loop: CASSFHASGNEQFF. CDR3 coding DNA: TGTGCCAGCAGTTTTCATGCTAGCGGCAATGAGCAGTTCTTC.

The J gene is TRBJ2-1, the V gene TRBV20-1; unclear D gene. CDR1 is DFQATT, CDR2 SNEGSKA, per germline (reference sequence). There are 13 residues in the CDR3. V was trimmed by 3 bases and J by 2 bases, leaving 8 bases between them. The DNA of the CDR3 is TGCAGTGCTAGGACCGACGCCTACAATGAGCAGTTCTTC. Protein: CSARTDAYNEQFF.

This clonotype came up a few times. The DNA for the CDR3 is TGTGCCAGCAGCTTCCCCCCCGGACCTTCCCCCGGGGAGCTGTTTTTT. It codes for CASSFPPGPSPGELFF. The chain couples TRBV7-6 to TRBJ2-2, with unresolved D. CDR1 SGHVS and CDR2 FNYEAQ come from the germline V gene. This CDR3 has 16 amino acids. Trimming took 3 bases from V and 6 from J, leaving 17 bases between them. Full variable domain (rest looked up from reference TRBV7-6 and TRBJ2-2): GAGVSQSPRYKVTKRGQDVALRCDPISGHVSLYWYRQALGQGPEFLTYFNYEAQQDKSGLPNDRFSAERPEGSISTLTIQRTEQRDSAMYRCASSFPPGPSPGELFFGEGSRLTVL.

The table lists this clonotype with a few counts. This chain joins TRBV27 and TRBJ2-1; 9 bases are a match to TRBD2. This CDR3 spans 16 amino acids. Per germline, CDR1 MNHEY and CDR2 SMNVEV (reference sequence). V lost 5 bases and J lost 10; bases outside the gene matches: 15. For the CDR3, the DNA is TGTGCCAGCAGTCCTCTATCGCCGGCTAGCGGGACGGAGCAGTTCTTC. Amino acids: CASSPLSPASGTEQFF.

The V call is TRBV3-1, the J call TRBJ1-4; D remains unclear. The CDR3 is 13 amino acids. CDR1 and CDR2 from the germline V gene are LGHDT and YNNKEL (reference sequence). Trimming stripped 10 bases from V and 6 bases from J, with 15 bases between. CDR3 in DNA: TGTGCCACTCGTGGAGGGAAAGATGAAAAACTGTTTTTT. Protein sequence: CATRGGKDEKLFF.

This clonotype turned up a few times. This sequence joins TRBV10-3 and TRBJ2-7; either TRBD1 or TRBD2 may fit D (5 bases each). V lost 6 bases, J lost 6 bases, and 12 bases lay in between. CDR1 and CDR2 (germline): ENHRY, SYGVKD. The CDR3 has 12 residues. The CDR3 DNA sequence: TGTGCCATCAGCCTCGGGGCGGGCGAGCAGTACTTC. Translating gives CAISLGAGEQYF.

This clonotype came up a few times. The genes are TRBV3-1 and TRBJ2-2; possibly TRBD2 for D (5 bases). Germline V lookup: CDR1 LGHDT, CDR2 YNNKEL (reference sequence). V was trimmed by 4 bases and J by 2 bases, leaving 11 bases between them. The CDR3 runs 15 residues. DNA for the CDR3: TGTGCCAGCAGCCTCCCAAGCGGTAACACCGGGGAGCTGTTTTTT. As protein: CASSLPSGNTGELFF.

This clonotype is a singleton in its sample. V and J are TRBV11-3 and TRBJ1-1; no reliable D call. This CDR3 contains 15 residues. Germline lookup yields CDR1 SGHNT and CDR2 YENEEA. The V end was cut by 0 bases, the J end by 0 bases, with 8 bases between. The CDR3 reads CASSLEGTMNTEAFF. The CDR3 DNA follows: TGTGCCAGCAGCTTAGAAGGAACCATGAACACTGAAGCTTTCTTT.

V usage is TRBV19 and J usage is TRBJ2-7; D ambiguous. Germline loops: CDR1 LNHDA, CDR2 SQIVND (reference sequence). CDR3 length: 12 amino acids. The V and J ends lost 8 bases and 6 bases respectively, with 14 bases between them. The CDR3 spells CASSDRLGEQYF. CDR3 coding DNA: TGTGCCAGTTCGGACCGACTTGGCGAGCAGTACTTC.

This clonotype has a handful of counts. This chain uses TRBV3-1 with TRBJ2-7; 10 bases are shared with TRBD2. The V gene end was trimmed by 2 bases and the J gene end by 2 bases; junction bases not matched to a gene: 9. Germline values: CDR1 LGHDT, CDR2 YNNKEL (reference sequence). This CDR3 is built from 17 residues. The CDR3 reads CASSQYFSGLAAYEQYF. CDR3 in DNA: TGTGCCAGCAGCCAATACTTCTCCGGACTAGCGGCCTACGAGCAGTACTTC.

The chain couples TRBV6-5 to TRBJ1-2; perhaps TRBD1 as D (6 bases). Trimming cost V 5 bases and J 3 bases, with 13 bases left between them. Germline V CDR1 and CDR2: MNHEY, SVGAGI. This CDR3 comprises 14 residues. Here the CDR3 DNA reads TGTGCCAGCAGTCCCACCGGACAGCACTATGGCTACACCTTC. The encoded protein is CASSPTGQHYGYTF.

This clonotype was observed a handful of times. The chain has TRBV2 and TRBJ2-1; D is ambiguous. Trimming cost V 4 bases and J 6 bases, with 19 bases left between them. This CDR3 comprises 16 residues. CDR1 is SNHLY, CDR2 FYNNEI, per germline. This CDR3 is CASSGGRPTGGNEQFF. Written as DNA, the CDR3 is TGTGCCAGCAGTGGAGGCAGGCCTACGGGCGGCAATGAGCAGTTCTTC.

With regard to this clonotype: One junction end does not reproduce the germline sequence, and a read error may be involved. This rearrangement joins TRBV7-7 to TRBJ2-1; D is possibly TRBD1 or TRBD2 (7 bases each). The CDR3 is made up of 15 amino acids. CDR1 SSHAT and CDR2 FNYEAQ come from the germline V gene (reference sequence). The CDR3 loop reads CASSLGGDSGDEQFF. As DNA, the CDR3 is TGTGCTAGCAGCTTAGGGGGGGACAGCGGCGATGAGCAGTTCTTC.

The J gene is TRBJ2-6, the V gene TRBV11-2; D is unresolved. Per germline, CDR1 SGHAT and CDR2 FQNNGV. CDR3 length equals 17 residues. The ends were cut back, 5 bases at V and 4 bases at J, with 18 bases in the middle. CDR3 coding DNA: TGTGCCAGCAGCCCCTTTACCGGGTCTGGAGGGGCCAACGTCCTGACTTTC. Translation gives CASSPFTGSGGANVLTF.

A few counts support this clonotype. This chain joins TRBV5-1 and TRBJ1-2, with D perhaps matching TRBD1 (5 bases). V was shortened by 0 bases and J by 9 bases, with 18 bases between the two germline ends. The CDR3 has 15 amino acids. Germline assignment: CDR1 SGHRS and CDR2 YFSETQ. The CDR3 loop reads CASSLAGGSLSSYTF. CDR3 sequence (DNA): TGCGCCAGCAGCTTGGCCGGGGGATCCCTGAGCAGCTACACCTTC.